These T cell receptor beta chains were read from a single sample in a study of CD8 T cells in ankylosing spondylitis. TCRdb re-called the 5' RACE reads through MiXCR, storing one row per CDR3 protein. This sample has about 700,000 distinct CDR3 sequences; around 20% occur once, and the top ten carry around 19%. Sequences were obtained from blood, either unsorted or a sorted T cell fraction (not recorded which). These receptors were taken from a male donor with ankylosing spondylitis. The CDR3 runs from the conserved cysteine through the conserved F or W. A D gene is named only where the DNA matches it firmly. Size is omitted from some rows. Given values are once, few, many or a class for expanded clones.

V gene,J gene,clone size,D gene,CDR3 DNA,CDR3 protein
TRBV27,TRBJ2-2,.,TRBD1,TGTGCCAGCAGTCTAGGCAGGGGGACAACCGGGGAGCTGTTTTTT,CASSLGRGTTGELFF
TRBV29-1,TRBJ2-7,few,TRBD1,TGCAGCGTACCGGGACAGGGGGTATACGAGCAGTACTTC,CSVPGQGVYEQYF
TRBV20-1,TRBJ1-2,few,TRBD1,TGCAGTGCTAGAGTCAGGGGGCGCAATGGCTACACCTTC,CSARVRGRNGYTF
TRBV4-1,TRBJ2-7,few,TRBD2,TGCGCCAGCACCCAAATTAGCGGGAGGCCCCACTCCTACGAGCAGTACTTC,CASTQISGRPHSYEQYF
TRBV27,TRBJ1-1,few,.,TGTGCCAGCACCCCGTCCCCAGGGAAGGGGTTGAACACTGAAGCTTTCTTT,CASTPSPGKGLNTEAFF
TRBV5-6,TRBJ2-3,.,TRBD1,TGTGCCAGCAGCCTGATCGGTGGTACAGGGGTCGGGGATACGCAGTATTTT,CASSLIGGTGVGDTQYF
TRBV5-1,TRBJ2-5,few,.,TGCGCCAGCAGCCCGCGGCAGGGGCAGAACGATAACCAGTACTTC,CASSPRQGQNDNQYF
TRBV20-1,TRBJ1-2,.,TRBD1,TGCAGTGCTCGGGGATCGAGGGGGCTTACGGACTATGGCTACACCTTC,CSARGSRGLTDYGYTF
TRBV27,TRBJ2-3,.,TRBD2,TGTGCCAGCAGTTTAAGACTAGCGTTGGGAGATACGCAGTATTTT,CASSLRLALGDTQYF
TRBV20-1,TRBJ2-5,.,TRBD1,TGCAGTGCTAGACCCCGGGCCCACAGGGGGGTGCAAGAGACCCAGTACTTC,CSARPRAHRGVQETQYF
TRBV30,TRBJ1-4,.,.,TGTGCCTGGAGTTACAGGGACTCCACTAATGAAAAACTGTTTTTT,CAWSYRDSTNEKLFF
TRBV28,TRBJ2-7,.,.,TGTGCCAGCAGTTTATCAGGTATCGACTACGAGCAGTACTTC,CASSLSGIDYEQYF
TRBV7-2,TRBJ2-7,.,TRBD2,TGTGCCAGCAGCTTAGGGCGGGAGAGAGGCTACGAGCAGTACTTC,CASSLGRERGYEQYF
TRBV7-9,TRBJ2-1,.,.,TGTGCCAGCAGCATCCCCTACTACGACTCCAACAATGAGCAGTTCTTC,CASSIPYYDSNNEQFF
TRBV6-1,TRBJ2-1,.,.,TGTGCCAGCAGTGAAGCAATGACTCCTTCCTACAATGAGCAGTTCTTC,CASSEAMTPSYNEQFF